What follows are 10 T cell receptor beta chains derived from one specimen sequenced in a study of blood T cells in healthy people across ages. Sample-barcoded 5' priming and a J-beta primer mix drove a second PCR of 7 to 11 cycles. TCRdb fed the 5' RACE reads into MiXCR, producing one record per CDR3 protein. The sample has about 620,000 distinct CDR3 sequences; 20% to 25% are singletons. Sequencing was done on a sample of blood. These receptors all stem from an older man in good health.

The rearrangement joins TRBV18 to TRBJ2-4; possibly TRBD1 for D (6 bases). The CDR3 spans 15 residues. Per germline, CDR1 KGHSH and CDR2 LQKENI. The V and J ends lost 3 bases and 7 bases respectively, with 16 bases between them. Here the CDR3 reads CASSPSGGARNIQYF. CDR3 in DNA: TGTGCCAGCTCACCCTCTGGGGGCGCCCGTAACATTCAGTACTTC. Full variable domain (outside the CDR3, taken from reference TRBV18 and TRBJ2-4): NAGVMQNPRHLVRRRGQEARLRCSPMKGHSHVYWYRQLPEEGLKFMVYLQKENIIDESGMPKERFSAEFPKEGPSILRIQQVVRGDSAAYFCASSPSGGARNIQYFGAGTRLSVL.

V gene TRBV7-3 combines with J gene TRBJ2-5; 10 positions agree with TRBD2. The DNA matches TRBJ2-1 better at its end, which makes the J call doubtful. The CDR3 runs to 14 residues. Germline V CDR1 and CDR2: SGHTA, FQGTGA. CDR3 in DNA: TGTGCCAGCAGCCTCGGGACTAGCGCCCATGAGCAGTTCTTC. Encoded protein: CASSLGTSAHEQFF.

The chain is built from TRBV7-9 and TRBJ1-4, with TRBD1 identical over 9 bases. V gave up 5 bases and J gave up 5 bases; unmatched junction bases: 6. In germline, CDR1 is SEHNR, CDR2 FQNEAQ (reference sequence). CDR3 length: 15 amino acids. The CDR3 is CASSGRDRVNEKLFF. As DNA, the CDR3 is TGTGCCAGCAGCGGGCGGGACAGGGTGAATGAAAAACTGTTTTTT.

To note about this clonotype: The junction departs from the called germline gene at one end, perhaps through a read error. This chain joins TRBV20-1 and TRBJ1-3; TRBD1 aligns across 7 bases. The CDR3 runs 15 residues. Germline V gene lookup returns CDR1 DFQATT and CDR2 SNEGSKA (reference sequence). CDR3 nucleotides: TGCAGTGCGAGAGGGGGCCCTTTCTCTGGAAACACCATATATTTT. Its translation is CSARGGPFSGNTIYF.

The chain is built from TRBV28 and TRBJ2-7; 7 bases agree with TRBD1. This CDR3 is 14 amino acids long. In germline, CDR1 is MDHEN, CDR2 SYDVKM. V dropped 2 bases and J dropped 7; count of bases not matched to a gene: 8. In nucleotides, the CDR3 is TGTGCCAGCAGTTTAGTCGACAGGGTAGAGGAGCAGTACTTC. Residues: CASSLVDRVEEQYF.

This clonotype was counted at least ten times. The V gene is TRBV7-9, the J gene TRBJ1-3; no clear D gene. The CDR3 runs to 14 residues. Trimming stripped 1 base from V and 1 base from J, with 5 bases between. Germline lookup yields CDR1 SEHNR and CDR2 FQNEAQ (reference sequence). CDR3 nucleotide sequence: TGTGCCAGCAGCTTAGGCGGATCTGGAAACACCATATATTTT. Translation gives CASSLGGSGNTIYF. The full variable domain, rest sourced from reference TRBV7-9 and TRBJ1-3, is DTGVSQNPRHKITKRGQNVTFRCDPISEHNRLYWYRQTLGQGPEFLTYFQNEAQLEKSRLLSDRFSAERPKGSFSTLEIQRTEQGDSAMYLCASSLGGSGNTIYFGEGSWLTVV.

The chain employs TRBV6-5 and TRBJ2-1, with TRBD2 matching over 10 bases. The CDR3 totals 17 residues. The V and J ends lost 3 bases and 0 bases, in that order; junction bases with no gene match: 5. Per germline, CDR1 MNHEY and CDR2 SVGAGI. Here the CDR3 DNA reads TGTGCCAGCAGTTATACTAGCGGGGTCAGCTCCTACAATGAGCAGTTCTTC. This codes for CASSYTSGVSSYNEQFF.

This clonotype has a handful of counts. CDR3 loop: CSARRDNYEQYF. The CDR3 bases are TGCAGTGCTAGGCGGGACAACTACGAGCAGTACTTC. This sequence joins TRBV20-1 and TRBJ2-7; D is perhaps TRBD1 or TRBD2 (6 bases each). V shed 3 bases and J shed 3 bases, with 9 bases lying between them. The CDR3 spans 12 residues. CDR1 is DFQATT and CDR2 is SNEGSKA in the germline V gene (reference sequence).

The chain recombines TRBV3-1 with TRBJ2-7; no reliable D call. CDR1 is LGHDT and CDR2 is YNNKEL in the germline V gene (reference sequence). V lost 0 bases and J lost 2, with 11 bases in between. The CDR3 is 15 amino acids. DNA of the CDR3: TGTGCCAGCAGCCAAGAAACCCTGAGAACCTACGAGCAGTACTTC. It encodes CASSQETLRTYEQYF.

This clonotype has a handful of counts. A clone one base away is much larger, so this may be a read error. The rearrangement joins TRBV2 to TRBJ2-5; no clear D. Near its end, the DNA agrees better with TRBJ2-7, so the J call may be wrong. Germline V CDR1 and CDR2: SNHLY, FYNNEI. This CDR3 comprises 10 residues. CDR3 DNA: TGTGCCAGCAGTGAACACGAGCAGTACTTC. Translation gives CASSEHEQYF.